The clone carrying this TCR beta chain was counted at least ten times. Its matching antigen is unknown. This record belongs to a study of T cells in Graves' hyperthyroidism and ophthalmopathy. Findings and caveats of the study: Model predictions of ophthalmopathy came a median 6.5 months before onset.

RNA transcripts served as the template for amplifying TCR beta CDR3 regions. Researchers ran a first-round RT-PCR on the TCR CDR3 using the HTBI primer set. TCRdb passed the multiplex PCR reads through MiXCR, listing each CDR3 protein once. There are about 380,000 distinct CDR3 sequences in the sample; roughly 14% occur only once, and under 25% lies in the top ten. The blood sample was taken at first hyperthyroidism diagnosis, before any ophthalmopathy symptoms. The CDR3 contains 14 residues. Germline V gene sequence: CDR1 SGHTS, CDR2 YDEGEE. V lost 0 bases and J 5 bases, leaving 11 bases between the germline ends.

This clonotype originated in a man aged 30 to 45 with Graves' hyperthyroidism that later progressed to Graves' ophthalmopathy. What was sequenced was blood. The V gene is TRBV5-8, the J gene TRBJ1-1, with D possibly matching TRBD1 (6 bases). CDR3 sequence: CASSLVGAGTEAFF. The DNA for the CDR3 is TGTGCCAGCAGCTTGGTGGGGGCCGGTACTGAAGCTTTCTTT.